Presented here are 28 T cell receptor beta chains from one specimen sequenced in a study of OX40 agonist ivuxolimab in advanced cancers. Clones were sequenced by immunoSEQ multiplex PCR, and TCRdb holds only the in-frame ones, with some missing. The sample includes some 73,000 clones, around 90% of them seen just once. This specimen consisted of CD4+ or CD8+ T cells sorted from blood, obtained in a trial of the OX40 agonist ivuxolimab. All receptors derive from an adult with an advanced solid tumor such as melanoma, head and neck, liver or kidney cancer.

The chain couples TRBV29-1 to TRBJ2-1; 13 positions agree with TRBD2. The length of the CDR3 is 18 residues. After removal of 6 bases from V and 0 bases from J, the junction contained 11 bases not matched to a gene. Germline CDR1 and CDR2: SQVTM and ANQGSEA. The CDR3 DNA is TGCAGCGTCGCGGGGACTAGCGGGGAGTCCGGCTCCTACAATGAGCAGTTCTTC. The encoded protein is CSVAGTSGESGSYNEQFF.

Comment on this clone: Additional DNA sequences in this sample encode the identical CDR3. The genes are TRBV30 and TRBJ1-2; D is unclear. Germline values: CDR1 GTSNPN, CDR2 SVGIG (reference sequence). The CDR3 spans 13 residues. V shed 3 bases and J shed 3 bases, with 11 bases lying between them. CDR3 nucleotide sequence: TGTGCCTGGAGACCGCCCGGGGACTATGGCTACACCTTC. This translates into CAWRPPGDYGYTF.

This sequence joins TRBV2 and TRBJ1-2; D gene uncertain. Trimming took off 3 bases at V and 8 bases at J, with 13 bases between the two ends. Germline V CDR1 and CDR2: SNHLY, FYNNEI. This CDR3 spans 13 amino acids. Here the CDR3 reads CASSEGWFSGYTF. CDR3 sequence (DNA): TGTGCCAGCAGTGAGGGGTGGTTCTCGGGCTACACCTTC.

The V gene is TRBV7-9, the J gene TRBJ2-2; 8 bases fit TRBD2. The CDR3 runs to 17 residues. After removal of 0 bases from V and 4 bases from J, the junction contained 7 bases not matched to a gene. CDR1 is SEHNR, CDR2 FQNEAQ, per germline (reference sequence). Written as DNA, the CDR3 is TGTGCCAGCAGCTTAGCTAGCGGGGCTTCGGGCACCGGGGAGCTGTTTTTT. Residues: CASSLASGASGTGELFF. Using reference TRBV7-9 and TRBJ2-2 for the parts outside the CDR3, the full variable domain is DTGVSQNPRHKITKRGQNVTFRCDPISEHNRLYWYRQTLGQGPEFLTYFQNEAQLEKSRLLSDRFSAERPKGSFSTLEIQRTEQGDSAMYLCASSLASGASGTGELFFGEGSRLTVL.

By frequency in the sample, this clone is medium-sized. The chain joins TRBV7-2 to TRBJ2-7; D remains unclear. The CDR3 has 12 residues. The V gene lost 5 bases and the J gene lost 4 bases, with 9 bases spanning the gap. Per the germline V gene, CDR1 is SGHTA and CDR2 is FQGNSA. CDR3 loop: CASSPMGYEQYF. In DNA, the CDR3 is TGTGCCAGCAGCCCCATGGGGTACGAGCAGTACTTC.

This clone appeared once. The genes are TRBV28 and TRBJ2-7; TRBD1 or TRBD2 may be the D gene (6 bases each). Germline CDR1 is MDHEN and CDR2 is SYDVKM. The CDR3 loop spans 15 amino acids. V was pared by 6 bases and J by 4 bases, with 19 bases between. CDR3 in amino acids: CASSAGGTPSYEQYF. In DNA, the CDR3 is TGTGCCAGCAGCGCCGGGGGCACCCCATCTTACGAGCAGTACTTC. Using reference TRBV28 and TRBJ2-7 for the parts outside the CDR3, the full variable domain is DVKVTQSSRYLVKRTGEKVFLECVQDMDHENMFWYRQDPGLGLRLIYFSYDVKMKEKGDIPEGYSVSREKKERFSLILESASTNQTSMYLCASSAGGTPSYEQYFGPGTRLTVT.

The V gene is TRBV6-5, the J gene TRBJ2-1; 7 positions match TRBD2. CDR1 MNHEY and CDR2 SVGAGI come from the germline V gene. The CDR3 loop spans 15 amino acids. V lost 6 bases, J lost 5 bases, and 10 bases stayed unmatched. The CDR3 protein is CASSNPRLADNEQFF. In DNA, the CDR3 is TGTGCCAGCAGCAACCCGAGGCTAGCGGACAATGAGCAGTTCTTC.

The V and J genes are TRBV4-1 and TRBJ2-5; the D is unclear. The V gene's germline CDR1 is MGHRA and CDR2 YSYEKL. The CDR3 has 15 residues. V was shortened by 3 bases and J by 9 bases, with 20 bases between the two germline ends. The CDR3 here is CASSHSDRVRAAQYF. CDR3 in DNA: TGCGCCAGCAGCCACTCAGACCGGGTCCGGGCGGCCCAGTACTTC.

This chain joins TRBV28 and TRBJ2-5; 9 nucleotides match TRBD1. Losses at the gene ends were 6 bases for V and 5 bases for J; bases not matched to a gene: 10. Germline CDR1 reads MDHEN; CDR2 reads SYDVKM. CDR3 length equals 15 residues. The CDR3 nucleotides are TGTGCCAGCAGCAGACCGGGACAGGGTCTGGAGACCCAGTACTTC. Protein: CASSRPGQGLETQYF.

The chain combines TRBV29-1 with TRBJ2-7; 7 nucleotides line up with TRBD1. The CDR3 consists of 14 residues. CDR1 and CDR2 from the germline V gene are SQVTM and ANQGSEA. V was clipped by 4 bases and J by 0 bases; unmatched bases: 6. The CDR3 coding sequence is TGCAGCGTTGGAAAGACAGGGACCTCCTACGAGCAGTACTTC. This codes for CSVGKTGTSYEQYF.

The chain has TRBV9 and TRBJ2-2; D is perhaps TRBD1 (6 bases). Per germline, CDR1 SGDLS and CDR2 YYNGEE. The CDR3 runs to 18 residues. The V end lost 0 bases, the J end lost 0 bases, and 15 bases lay between the germline ends. The CDR3 loop is CASSVATGQGSNTGELFF. The CDR3, as DNA: TGTGCCAGCAGCGTAGCTACAGGGCAGGGGTCGAACACCGGGGAGCTGTTTTTT. Full variable domain (rest looked up from reference TRBV9 and TRBJ2-2): DSGVTQTPKHLITATGQRVTLRCSPRSGDLSVYWYQQSLDQGLQFLIQYYNGEERAKGNILERFSAQQFPDLHSELNLSSLELGDSALYFCASSVATGQGSNTGELFFGEGSRLTVL.

The rearrangement uses TRBV4-3 and TRBJ2-1; 15 bases match TRBD2. There are 16 residues in the CDR3. V shed 3 bases and J 9 bases; nucleotides not matched to a gene: 6. Germline V lookup: CDR1 LGHNA, CDR2 YSLEER. CDR3 DNA sequence: TGCGCCAGCAGCCACCTCGGGACTAGCGGGAGGACTGAGCAGTTCTTC. Its translation is CASSHLGTSGRTEQFF.

Note on this clone: The junction does not match germline at one end; this may be a read error. The chain carries TRBV6-4 and TRBJ1-2; D remains unclear. This CDR3 has 11 residues. Germline V gives CDR1 MRHNA, CDR2 SNTAGT. The CDR3 reads CASSVDRGTSF. The CDR3 DNA is TGTGCCAGCAGTGTCGATCGGGGAACCTCCTTC.

V and J are TRBV4-1 and TRBJ1-4; 8 positions agree with TRBD1. CDR3 length equals 16 residues. The V gene's germline CDR1 is MGHRA and CDR2 YSYEKL. J was trimmed by 4 bases and V by 4 bases; bases with no gene match: 8. The CDR3 region has the DNA TGCGCCAGCAGCCGTCTCACAGGGGGTAATAATGAAAAACTGTTTTTT. Its translation: CASSRLTGGNNEKLFF.

This rearrangement joins TRBV9 to TRBJ1-1, with D perhaps matching TRBD1 (5 bases). CDR1 and CDR2 (germline): SGDLS, YYNGEE. This CDR3 is built from 13 residues. Trimming took 6 bases from V and 4 from J, leaving 13 bases between them. The CDR3: CASNPDGGTEAFF. In DNA form, the CDR3 reads TGTGCCAGCAACCCAGACGGGGGCACTGAAGCTTTCTTT.

The chain carries TRBV7-2 and TRBJ2-1; no firm D call. In germline, CDR1 is SGHTA, CDR2 FQGNSA. V shed 7 bases and J shed 5 bases, with 12 bases lying between them. The CDR3 totals 13 residues. The CDR3 DNA reads as TGTGCCAGCACTCGGGCGAATAACAATGAGCAGTTCTTC. It is translated as CASTRANNNEQFF.

The chain has TRBV6-1 and TRBJ2-4; TRBD1 matches at 11 bases. Germline CDR1 and CDR2: MNHNS and SASEGT. V shed 8 bases, J shed 6 bases, and the junction held 6 bases outside the gene matches. This CDR3 spans 14 amino acids. CDR3 in DNA: TGTGCCAGCTGTCTGGGACAGGGGGGAAACATTCAGTACTTC. This encodes CASCLGQGGNIQYF.

The chain joins TRBV5-1 to TRBJ2-1, with 7 bases lining up with TRBD1. After removal of 3 bases from V and 4 bases from J, the junction contained 1 base not matched to a gene. Germline V gene data show CDR1 as SGHRS and CDR2 as YFSETQ. The CDR3 contains 13 residues. The CDR3: CASSSTGYNEQFF. DNA for the CDR3: TGCGCCAGCAGCTCGACAGGGTACAATGAGCAGTTCTTC.

The chain is built from TRBV7-7 and TRBJ2-2; unclear D gene. Deletions cut 1 base from V and 8 bases from J, with 14 bases between. This CDR3 is 15 amino acids long. The germline V gene encodes CDR1 SSHAT and CDR2 FNYEAQ (reference sequence). The CDR3 coding sequence is TGTGCCAGCAGCTTAGTACGGAGCCCTGGGGGGGAGCTGTTTTTT. It is translated as CASSLVRSPGGELFF. The complete variable domain, with remaining parts taken from reference TRBV7-7 and TRBJ2-2, reads GAGVSQSPRYKVTKRGQDVTLRCDPISSHATLYWYQQALGQGPEFLTYFNYEAQPDKSGLPSDRFSAERPEGSISTLTIQRTEQRDSAMYRCASSLVRSPGGELFFGEGSRLTVL.

This chain links TRBV5-4 with TRBJ1-1; D unresolved. Between the trimmed V and J ends, which lost 0 bases and 6 bases, there was a span of 9 bases. The CDR3 has 13 amino acids. Germline-derived CDR1 and CDR2 are SGHNT and YYREEE (reference sequence). The CDR3 reads CASSLDYEAEAFF. As DNA, the CDR3 is TGTGCCAGCAGCTTGGATTATGAGGCTGAAGCTTTCTTT.

The rearrangement joins TRBV4-1 to TRBJ1-2, with D possibly being TRBD1 (5 bases). CDR3 length: 14 residues. Trimming took off 0 bases at V and 8 bases at J, with 13 bases between the two ends. Germline V gene lookup returns CDR1 MGHRA and CDR2 YSYEKL. In DNA, the CDR3 is TGCGCCAGCAGCCAAGATGGTAGGGGAGGGGGCTACACCTTC. Translating gives CASSQDGRGGGYTF.

The V gene is TRBV6-1, the J gene TRBJ1-3; the match to TRBD1 covers 9 bases. The CDR3 length is 16 residues. CDR1 is MNHNS and CDR2 is SASEGT in the germline V gene. The ends lost 2 bases at V and 3 bases at J; junction bases unmatched: 5. The CDR3 is CASSEPGQGGGNTIYF. CDR3 DNA sequence: TGTGCCAGCAGTGAACCGGGACAGGGAGGTGGAAACACCATATATTTT.

The gene calls are TRBV28 and TRBJ2-4; D is possibly TRBD1 (6 bases). The CDR3 runs to 14 residues. V was trimmed by 8 bases and J by 2 bases, leaving 13 bases between them. Per the germline V gene, CDR1 is MDHEN and CDR2 is SYDVKM. CDR3 amino acids: CASGQGYTKNIQYF. In DNA form, the CDR3 reads TGTGCCAGCGGGCAGGGGTATACCAAAAACATTCAGTACTTC.

For this clone: Within the sample, other DNA sequences also encode this same CDR3. The rearrangement uses TRBV5-4 and TRBJ1-2, with no clear D. CDR3 length: 13 amino acids. The germline gives CDR1 SGHNT, CDR2 YYREEE (reference sequence). V lost 0 bases and J 8 bases, leaving 11 bases between the germline ends. Written as DNA, the CDR3 is TGTGCCAGCAGCTTGGATGGGAGGGAAGGCTACACCTTC. It is translated as CASSLDGREGYTF.

This chain links TRBV5-1 with TRBJ1-4, with a weak D call TRBD1 (5 bases). The V end lost 0 bases, the J end lost 8 bases, and 14 bases lay between the germline ends. The CDR3 length is 15 residues. The germline CDR1 and CDR2 sequences are SGHRS and YFSETQ. The CDR3 sequence is CASSLGSGGEEKLFF. In nucleotides, the CDR3 is TGCGCCAGCAGCTTGGGGTCAGGAGGGGAGGAAAAACTGTTTTTT.

V and J are TRBV20-1 and TRBJ2-1; D could derive from TRBD1 or TRBD2 (5 bases each). V was pared by 2 bases and J by 8 bases, with 7 bases between. The CDR3 has 11 amino acids. Per germline, CDR1 DFQATT and CDR2 SNEGSKA (reference sequence). In nucleotides, the CDR3 is TGCAGTGCTAGATCGGGGCATGAGCAGTTCTTC. Translating gives CSARSGHEQFF.

The chain employs TRBV30 and TRBJ1-2; D may be TRBD1 (6 bases). The length of the CDR3 is 15 residues. Germline CDR1 is GTSNPN and CDR2 is SVGIG (reference sequence). Trimming stripped 0 bases from V and 5 bases from J, with 16 bases between. The CDR3: CAWSVQGSSSYGYTF. The CDR3 nucleotides read TGTGCCTGGAGTGTACAGGGATCTTCCTCATATGGCTACACCTTC.

The chain recombines TRBV4-1 with TRBJ1-4, with a weak D call TRBD1 (6 bases). Looked up from germline, CDR1 is MGHRA and CDR2 is YSYEKL. The ends were cut back, 3 bases at V and 2 bases at J, with 10 bases in the middle. The CDR3 has 15 residues. The CDR3 region has the DNA TGCGCCAGCAGCCAGACAGGATTGACTAATGAAAAACTGTTTTTT. It is translated as CASSQTGLTNEKLFF.